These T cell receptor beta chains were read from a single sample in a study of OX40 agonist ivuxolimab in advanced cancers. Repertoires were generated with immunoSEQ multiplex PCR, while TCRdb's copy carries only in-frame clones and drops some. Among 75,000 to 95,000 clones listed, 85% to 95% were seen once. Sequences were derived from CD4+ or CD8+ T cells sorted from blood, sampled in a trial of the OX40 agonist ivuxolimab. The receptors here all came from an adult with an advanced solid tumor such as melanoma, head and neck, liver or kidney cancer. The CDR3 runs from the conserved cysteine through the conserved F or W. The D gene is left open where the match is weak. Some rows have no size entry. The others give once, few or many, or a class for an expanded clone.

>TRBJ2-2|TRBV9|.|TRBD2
CASSAPGVRGDTGELFF
TGTGCCAGCAGCGCCCCCGGGGTCCGGGGGGACACCGGGGAGCTGTTTTTT
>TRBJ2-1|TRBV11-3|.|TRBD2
CASSSRLAGDYNEQFF
TGTGCCAGCAGCTCACGACTAGCGGGGGACTACAATGAGCAGTTCTTC
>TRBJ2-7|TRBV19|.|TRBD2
CASSISGGPSNEQYF
TGTGCCAGTAGTATATCGGGGGGGCCCTCCAACGAGCAGTACTTC
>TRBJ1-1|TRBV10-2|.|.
CASSEAANLYTEAFF
TGCGCCAGCAGTGAGGCAGCCAACTTATACACTGAAGCTTTCTTT
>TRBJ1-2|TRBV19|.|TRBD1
CASSPGQGARGYTF
TGTGCCAGTAGTCCAGGACAGGGGGCACGTGGCTACACCTTC
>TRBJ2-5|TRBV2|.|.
CASKRVVGLQTQYF
TGTGCCAGCAAGCGGGTAGTAGGGCTACAGACCCAGTACTTC
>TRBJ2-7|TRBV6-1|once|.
CASSEPKTPQGSYEQYF
TGTGCCAGCAGTGAACCCAAAACCCCGCAGGGCTCCTACGAGCAGTACTTC
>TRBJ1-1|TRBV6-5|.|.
CASSYREGMNTEAFF
TGTGCCAGCAGTTACCGCGAGGGGATGAACACTGAAGCTTTCTTT
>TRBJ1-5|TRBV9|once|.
CASSVEGYQPQHF
TGTGCCAGCAGCGTAGAAGGGTATCAGCCCCAGCATTTT
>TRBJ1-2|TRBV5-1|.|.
CASSMGENYGYTF
TGCGCCAGCAGCATGGGAGAGAACTATGGCTACACCTTC
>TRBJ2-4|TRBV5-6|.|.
CASSLIRDGKNIQYF
TGTGCCAGCAGCTTGATCCGGGATGGCAAAAACATTCAGTACTTC
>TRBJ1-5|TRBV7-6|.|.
CASSSGVSRHNQPQHF
TGTGCCAGCAGCTCAGGGGTTTCCCGCCACAATCAGCCCCAGCATTTT
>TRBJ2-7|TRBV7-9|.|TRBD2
CATAGGSTYEQYF
TGTGCCACCGCCGGGGGGTCTACCTACGAGCAGTACTTC
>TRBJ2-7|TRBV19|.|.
CASSTGATYEQYF
TGTGCCAGTAGCACGGGAGCGACCTACGAGCAGTACTTC
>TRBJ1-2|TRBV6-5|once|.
CASSYYQGAYGYTF
TGTGCCAGCAGTTATTACCAGGGAGCCTATGGCTACACCTTC
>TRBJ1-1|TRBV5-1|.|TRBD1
CASSWTGSAEAFF
TGCGCCAGCAGCTGGACAGGGAGTGCTGAAGCTTTCTTT
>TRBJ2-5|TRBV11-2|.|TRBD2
CASSSVGLASKETQYF
TGTGCCAGCAGCTCAGTGGGACTAGCTTCAAAAGAGACCCAGTACTTC
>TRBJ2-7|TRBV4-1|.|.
CASTPAKSSAYEQYF
TGCGCCAGCACCCCAGCCAAGAGTTCGGCCTACGAGCAGTACTTC
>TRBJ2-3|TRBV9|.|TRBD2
CASSPQSAGGTDTQYF
TGTGCCAGCAGCCCCCAAAGTGCGGGGGGGACAGATACGCAGTATTTT
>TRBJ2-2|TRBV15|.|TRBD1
CATSTARRTGDTGELFF
TGTGCCACCAGCACAGCTCGACGGACAGGGGACACCGGGGAGCTGTTTTTT
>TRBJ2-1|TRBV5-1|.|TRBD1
CASSLARLTGNSYNEQFF
TGCGCCAGCAGCTTGGCCCGCCTGACAGGGAACTCCTACAATGAGCAGTTCTTC
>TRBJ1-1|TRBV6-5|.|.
CASSYSENTEAFF
TGTGCCAGCAGTTACTCCGAGAACACTGAAGCTTTCTTT
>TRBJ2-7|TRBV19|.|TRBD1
CASSYGLGTGGYEQYF
TGTGCCAGTAGTTACGGGTTGGGGACAGGGGGCTACGAGCAGTACTTC
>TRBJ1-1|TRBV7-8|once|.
CASSTHRGARVAPEAFF
TGTGCCAGCAGCACCCATCGGGGGGCGCGGGTGGCCCCTGAAGCTTTCTTT
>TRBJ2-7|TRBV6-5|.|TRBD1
CASSYGTEYEQYF
TGTGCCAGCAGTTACGGGACAGAGTACGAGCAGTACTTC
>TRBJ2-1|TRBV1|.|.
CTSSQIAGGLSFHNEQFF
TGCACCAGCAGCCAGATAGCGGGGGGGCTATCATTCCACAATGAGCAGTTCTTC
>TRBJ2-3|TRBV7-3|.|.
CASSFGDTQYF
TGTGCCAGCAGCTTCGGAGATACGCAGTATTTT
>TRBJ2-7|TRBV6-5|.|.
CASSYSFAYEQYF
TGTGCCAGCAGTTACTCATTCGCCTACGAGCAGTACTTC
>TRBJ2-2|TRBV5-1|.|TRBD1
CASSTGQGGIGELFF
TGCGCCAGCAGCACCGGACAGGGGGGAATCGGGGAGCTGTTTTTT
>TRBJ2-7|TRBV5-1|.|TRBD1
CASSLSGTGGLEQYF
TGCGCCAGCAGCTTATCCGGGACAGGGGGCTTGGAGCAGTACTTC
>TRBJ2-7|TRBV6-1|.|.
CASSEVVRVPEQYF
TGTGCCAGCAGTGAAGTGGTTCGGGTACCCGAGCAGTACTTC
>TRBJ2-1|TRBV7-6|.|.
CASTRELGGVYNEQFF
TGTGCCAGCACCCGCGAGCTAGGGGGGGTCTACAATGAGCAGTTCTTC
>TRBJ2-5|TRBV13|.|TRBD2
CASSPETSGGTQYF
TGTGCCAGCAGCCCTGAGACTAGCGGGGGGACCCAGTACTTC
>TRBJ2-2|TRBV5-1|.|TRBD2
CASSPTGGGTGELFF
TGCGCCAGCAGCCCCACCGGGGGGGGCACCGGGGAGCTGTTTTTT
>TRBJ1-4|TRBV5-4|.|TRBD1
CASSGGTGGTNEKLFF
TGTGCCAGCAGCGGAGGAACAGGGGGGACTAATGAAAAACTGTTTTTT
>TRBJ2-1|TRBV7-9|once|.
CASSLVDRGGNEQFF
TGTGCCAGCAGCTTAGTGGACAGAGGCGGGAATGAGCAGTTCTTC
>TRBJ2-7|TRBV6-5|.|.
CASSYPPGDEQYF
TGTGCCAGCAGTTACCCACCAGGTGACGAGCAGTACTTC
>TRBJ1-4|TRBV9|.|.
CASSQGFRRDEKLFF
TGTGCCAGCAGCCAGGGATTCAGACGGGATGAAAAACTGTTTTTT
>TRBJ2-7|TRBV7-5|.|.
CARSSQQGSPYEQYF
TGTGCCAGAAGCTCACAACAGGGGTCTCCCTACGAGCAGTACTTC
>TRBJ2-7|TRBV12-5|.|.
CASGFPGGYEQYF
TGTGCTAGTGGTTTCCCCGGAGGGTACGAGCAGTACTTC
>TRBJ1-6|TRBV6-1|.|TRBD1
CASSEPDRVWYNSPLHF
TGTGCCAGCAGTGAACCTGACAGGGTTTGGTATAATTCACCCCTCCACTTT
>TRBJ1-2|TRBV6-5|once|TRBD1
CASSYGRTGYGYGYTF
TGTGCCAGCAGTTACGGCAGGACAGGGTACGGCTATGGCTACACCTTC
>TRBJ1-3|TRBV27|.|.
CASSLGGRNTIYF
TGTGCCAGCAGTCTTGGGGGTAGAAACACCATATATTTT
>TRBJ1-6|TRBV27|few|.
CASCLATAGYSPLHF
TGTGCCAGTTGCCTAGCGACCGCGGGATATTCACCCCTCCACTTT
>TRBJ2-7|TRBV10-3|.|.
CAISEIPLGLPSSYEQYF
TGTGCCATCAGTGAGATTCCTTTGGGACTCCCGAGCTCCTACGAGCAGTACTTC
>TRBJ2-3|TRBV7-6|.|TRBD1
CASSLSTGADTQYF
TGTGCCAGCAGCCTATCCACAGGGGCAGATACGCAGTATTTT
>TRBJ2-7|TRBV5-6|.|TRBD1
CASSLAGQVEQYF
TGTGCCAGCAGCTTGGCGGGACAGGTCGAGCAGTACTTC
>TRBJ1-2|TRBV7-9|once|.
CASSSSGNLGYGYTF
TGTGCCAGCAGCTCATCCGGGAACCTAGGCTATGGCTACACCTTC
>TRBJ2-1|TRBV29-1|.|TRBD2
CSVESGLAGNEQFF
TGCAGCGTTGAGTCCGGACTAGCGGGAAATGAGCAGTTCTTC
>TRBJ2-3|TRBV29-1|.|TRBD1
CSARTGGRTDTQYF
TGCAGCGCGAGGACAGGGGGGCGCACAGATACGCAGTATTTT
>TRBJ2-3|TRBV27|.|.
CASSLLVGAEDTQYF
TGTGCCAGCAGTTTGCTGGTTGGGGCGGAAGATACGCAGTATTTT
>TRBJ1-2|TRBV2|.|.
CASQGTYGYTF
TGTGCCAGCCAGGGGACCTATGGCTACACCTTC
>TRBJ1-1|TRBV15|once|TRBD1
CATSRGTELEAEAFF
TGTGCCACCAGCAGGGGGACAGAACTCGAGGCTGAAGCTTTCTTT
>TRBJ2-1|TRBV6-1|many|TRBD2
CASSARLGLAGDNEQFF
TGTGCCAGCAGTGCCCGCTTGGGGCTAGCGGGGGACAATGAGCAGTTCTTC